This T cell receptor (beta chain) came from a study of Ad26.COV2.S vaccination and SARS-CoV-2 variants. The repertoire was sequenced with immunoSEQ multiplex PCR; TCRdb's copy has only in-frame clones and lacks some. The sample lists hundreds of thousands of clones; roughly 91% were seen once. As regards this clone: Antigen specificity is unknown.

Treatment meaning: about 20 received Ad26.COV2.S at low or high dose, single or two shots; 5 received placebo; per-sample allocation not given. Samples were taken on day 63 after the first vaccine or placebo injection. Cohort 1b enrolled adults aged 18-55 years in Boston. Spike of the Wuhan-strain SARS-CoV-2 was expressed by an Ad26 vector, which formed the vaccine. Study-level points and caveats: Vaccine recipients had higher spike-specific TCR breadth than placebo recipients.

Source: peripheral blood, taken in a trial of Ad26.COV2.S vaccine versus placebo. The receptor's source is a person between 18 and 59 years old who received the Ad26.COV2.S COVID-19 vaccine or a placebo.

CDR3 nucleotide sequence: TGTGCCAGCAGTGACTCGATTTGGCCTAGCGGGGGTTTGGTCTCCTACGAGCAGTACTTC. This codes for CASSDSIWPSGGLVSYEQYF. This chain links TRBV6-4 with TRBJ2-7, with 10 nucleotides matching TRBD2. The V gene's germline CDR1 is MRHNA and CDR2 SNTAGT. The CDR3 is 20 amino acids. Trimming at V came to 0 bases and at J to 0 bases, leaving 14 bases not matched to a gene.